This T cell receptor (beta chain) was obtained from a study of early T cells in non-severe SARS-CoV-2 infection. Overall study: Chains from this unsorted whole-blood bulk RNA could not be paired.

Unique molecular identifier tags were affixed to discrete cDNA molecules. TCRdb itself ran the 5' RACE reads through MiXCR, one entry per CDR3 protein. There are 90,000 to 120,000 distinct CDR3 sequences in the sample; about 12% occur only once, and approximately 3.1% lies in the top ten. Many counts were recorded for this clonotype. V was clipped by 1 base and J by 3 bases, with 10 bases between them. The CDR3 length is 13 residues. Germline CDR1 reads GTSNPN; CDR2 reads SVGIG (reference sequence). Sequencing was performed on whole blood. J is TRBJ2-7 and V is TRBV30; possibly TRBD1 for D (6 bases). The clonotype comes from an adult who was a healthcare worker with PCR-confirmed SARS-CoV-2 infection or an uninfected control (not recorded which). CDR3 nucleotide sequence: TGTGCCTGGAGTGGCGGACAGAACTACGAGCAGTACTTC. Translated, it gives CAWSGGQNYEQYF.